Listed below are T cell receptor beta chains from one sample, sequenced in a study of cytomegalovirus exposure and HLA in healthy donors. Clones were read by immunoSEQ multiplex PCR, and TCRdb kept only the in-frame ones, dropping some. This sample has some 110,000 clones, with 74% found just once. The sequenced sample was PBMCs. The receptors originated from a man aged 30 to 45 in good health and CMV-seropositive. Each CDR3 is given without its conserved first and last residue.

j_call,v_call,cdr3_aa
TRBJ1-6,TRBV5-6,ASSHGTSRGPNSPLH
TRBJ1-2,TRBV4-1,ASSHDGQVYGYT
TRBJ1-2,TRBV6-1,ASTEKGGVDYGYT
TRBJ2-2,TRBV2,ASSYSLTGELF
TRBJ1-1,TRBV5-1,ASSLGIGGPTEAF
TRBJ2-6,TRBV5-1,ASSLAGTSGANVLT
TRBJ1-4,TRBV5-1,ASSLDRVNEKLF
TRBJ2-7,TRBV18,ASSTGGRSYEQY
TRBJ2-2,TRBV4-2,ASSPREANTGELF
TRBJ2-5,TRBV7-7,ASSHRGMEETQY
TRBJ2-2,TRBV6-1,ASSEANRRTGELF
TRBJ1-1,TRBV29-1,SAAGTPGNTEAF
TRBJ1-2,TRBV4-3,ASSQDLRGTGGAYGYT
TRBJ2-2,TRBV4-3,ASSQGTVNTGELF
TRBJ2-1,TRBV29-1,SVDSVSSYNEQF
TRBJ1-2,TRBV2,ASRGTGYGYT
TRBJ2-6,TRBV6-1,ASSEHRAGANVLT
TRBJ2-1,TRBV7-2,ASRSLAGGSYNEQF
TRBJ1-1,TRBV30,AWKQSFTEAF
TRBJ1-1,TRBV27,ASRIGQGLSEAF
TRBJ2-7,TRBV4-1,ASSRTPAESYYEQY
TRBJ2-2,TRBV27,ASSLNRNTGELF
TRBJ1-2,TRBV18,ASSPEDSLYGYT
TRBJ2-7,TRBV19,ASSKSGGYEQY
TRBJ2-5,TRBV19,ASSRLAAKETQY
TRBJ2-7,TRBV4-2,ASSRGTSEYEQY
TRBJ1-4,TRBV4-3,ASSQEGRQGTTNEKLF
TRBJ1-2,TRBV4-2,ASSQERGEYGYT
TRBJ1-4,TRBV6-5,ASSYRGEGGEKLF
TRBJ2-1,TRBV18,ASSPPLDRGISYNEQF
TRBJ2-7,TRBV6-6,ASSYSPGGYEQY
TRBJ2-5,TRBV2,ASRRGQGWYQETQY
TRBJ1-2,TRBV2,ASSGTGNYGYT
TRBJ2-3,TRBV5-6,ASSLPGTSGPSTDTQY
TRBJ2-1,TRBV7-2,ASSLGRVNNEQF
TRBJ2-3,TRBV2,ASSAPRKRATSTDTQY
TRBJ1-1,TRBV28,ASSRTAMNTEAF